What follows are 8 T cell receptor beta chains derived from one specimen sequenced in a study of response to subunit inactivated influenza vaccine. Via MiXCR, TCRdb re-called the RT-PCR reads, giving one row per CDR3 protein. The profile shows roughly 500,000 distinct CDR3 sequences, around 21% of them singletons. These data were also filed under a second study, of T cells expressing NK-cell markers. That study reports: TCR beta cDNA was made by 5'RACE template switching with UMIs.

The sample in question was CD4+ T cells sorted from PBMCs, obtained roughly 12 days after vaccination. These receptors all stem from a man aged 50-59 years who received an inactivated influenza vaccine.

In this sample, this clonotype turned up a few times. The chain couples TRBV19 to TRBJ1-2; 8 nucleotides agree with TRBD1. Germline V gene lookup returns CDR1 LNHDA and CDR2 SQIVND (reference sequence). V dropped 5 bases and J dropped 5; count of bases not matched to a gene: 10. The CDR3 runs to 15 residues. The CDR3 is CASSRSQTGVYGYTF. Written as DNA, the CDR3 is TGTGCCAGTAGTCGCTCCCAGACAGGGGTATATGGCTACACCTTC.

This chain connects TRBV5-4 to TRBJ2-1, with a weak D call TRBD2 (5 bases). Trimming pared 0 bases from V and 5 bases from J, leaving 12 bases between. Per germline, CDR1 SGHNT and CDR2 YYREEE (reference sequence). This CDR3 is 15 amino acids long. CDR3 nucleotides: TGTGCCAGCAGCTTGGGGTTAGGGAGAAACAATGAGCAGTTCTTC. Protein product: CASSLGLGRNNEQFF.

This clonotype was seen only a few times. The V call is TRBV29-1, the J call TRBJ1-1; D uncertain. CDR1 is SQVTM and CDR2 is ANQGSEA in the germline V gene. The V end was cut by 3 bases, the J end by 2 bases, with 10 bases between. The CDR3 is 13 residues long. CDR3 residues: CSVDLAANTEAFF. The CDR3, as DNA: TGCAGCGTTGACCTGGCAGCAAACACTGAAGCTTTCTTT. Together with reference TRBV29-1 and TRBJ1-1, the CDR3 gives the full variable domain: SAVISQKPSRDICQRGTSLTIQCQVDSQVTMMFWYRQQPGQSLTLIATANQGSEATYESGFVIDKFPISRPNLTFSTLTVSNMSPEDSSIYLCSVDLAANTEAFFGQGTRLTVV.

J is TRBJ2-3 and V is TRBV29-1; D unclear. Deletions cut 4 bases from V and 5 bases from J, with 10 bases between. The V gene's germline CDR1 is SQVTM and CDR2 ANQGSEA. The CDR3 has 12 residues. The CDR3 coding sequence is TGCAGCGTTGCCCGGGCAGGAGATACGCAGTATTTT. This translates into CSVARAGDTQYF.

The chain uses TRBV20-1 and TRBJ2-6; no clear D. The V end was cut by 6 bases, the J end by 0 bases, with 15 bases between. The CDR3 has 16 amino acids. CDR1 and CDR2 from the germline V gene are DFQATT and SNEGSKA (reference sequence). The chain's CDR3 is CSAQKLHSSGANVLTF. The CDR3 DNA reads TGCAGTGCCCAGAAGCTACACTCCTCTGGGGCCAACGTCCTGACTTTC.

This chain uses TRBV7-2 with TRBJ2-7, with TRBD2 identical over 14 bases. This CDR3 has 16 amino acids. Trimming at V came to 4 bases and at J to 7 bases, leaving 9 bases not matched to a gene. CDR1 is SGHTA, CDR2 FQGNSA, per germline. Written as DNA, the CDR3 is TGTGCCAGCAGCTCTAGGACTAGCGGGGGGACCGTGGAGCAGTACTTC. Protein sequence: CASSSRTSGGTVEQYF.

This chain connects TRBV10-3 to TRBJ2-7; the match to TRBD2 covers 7 bases. The CDR3 runs to 14 residues. CDR1 ENHRY and CDR2 SYGVKD come from the germline V gene. With V trimmed by 4 bases and J by 5 bases, 8 bases remained unmatched. Written as DNA, the CDR3 is TGTGCCATCAGTGGGTCCCTAGCGGTCGACGAGCAGTACTTC. Amino acids: CAISGSLAVDEQYF.

The chain carries TRBV4-1 and TRBJ2-7, with TRBD1 matching over 8 bases. Per germline, CDR1 MGHRA and CDR2 YSYEKL. With 0 bases clipped from V and 2 bases from J, the junction kept 3 bases outside the gene matches. The CDR3 loop spans 15 amino acids. The CDR3: CASSQDQGAPYEQYF. The CDR3 DNA reads as TGCGCCAGCAGCCAAGATCAGGGGGCCCCCTACGAGCAGTACTTC.